Listed below are T cell receptor beta chains from one sample, sequenced in a study of shared clonotypes between healthy human individuals. Some clones are missing from TCRdb's copy, which holds only in-frame ones; the method was immunoSEQ multiplex PCR. The sample shows about 670,000 clones, around 72% of them seen only once. The material sequenced was memory CD4+ T cells sorted from blood. All receptors derive from a woman aged 25 to 45 in good health. The CDR3 runs from the conserved cysteine through the conserved F or W. The D gene is left open where the match is weak. Only part of the rows carry a size: once, few, many, or a class if the clone is expanded.

j_call: TRBJ1-1; d_call: -; clone_size: few; v_call: TRBV29-1; cdr3_nt: TGCAGCGTTGATGGGAACAGGGTAAACACTGAAGCTTTCTTT; cdr3_aa: CSVDGNRVNTEAFF
j_call: TRBJ2-2; d_call: -; clone_size: -; v_call: TRBV19; cdr3_nt: TGTGCCAGTAGTGAACGATTAAATCGAGGCGGTGCCGGGGAGCTGTTTTTT; cdr3_aa: CASSERLNRGGAGELFF
j_call: TRBJ1-4; d_call: -; clone_size: -; v_call: TRBV5-1; cdr3_nt: TGCGCCAGCAGCAACCGAGAGGCAACTAATGAAAAACTGTTTTTT; cdr3_aa: CASSNREATNEKLFF
j_call: TRBJ1-1; d_call: -; clone_size: -; v_call: TRBV7-9; cdr3_nt: TGTGCCAGCAGCTCCGGCGTGGGCACTGAAGCTTTCTTT; cdr3_aa: CASSSGVGTEAFF
j_call: TRBJ2-7; d_call: TRBD1; clone_size: -; v_call: TRBV5-1; cdr3_nt: TGCGCCAGCAAGGGACAGGGACTATACGAGCAGTACTTC; cdr3_aa: CASKGQGLYEQYF
j_call: TRBJ2-5; d_call: -; clone_size: few; v_call: TRBV5-1; cdr3_nt: TGCGCCAGCAGCTTGAGGGGGGACCTTCAAGAGACCCAGTACTTC; cdr3_aa: CASSLRGDLQETQYF
j_call: TRBJ1-1; d_call: TRBD1; clone_size: -; v_call: TRBV7-2; cdr3_nt: TGTGCCAGCAGCCTGACTTACGCGGGACAGCCTATCTTT; cdr3_aa: CASSLTYAGQPIF
j_call: TRBJ2-2; d_call: -; clone_size: -; v_call: TRBV28; cdr3_nt: TGTGCCAGCAGTTTGCCAGACGGCACCGGGGAGCTGTTTTTT; cdr3_aa: CASSLPDGTGELFF
j_call: TRBJ2-7; d_call: -; clone_size: -; v_call: TRBV7-8; cdr3_nt: TGTGCCAGCAGCCCATCCCCCGGGACCGCATTCTACGAGCAGTACTTC; cdr3_aa: CASSPSPGTAFYEQYF
j_call: TRBJ2-2; d_call: -; clone_size: few; v_call: TRBV28; cdr3_nt: TGTGCCAGCAGTGTACCGGGTTACACCGGGGAGCTGTTTTTT; cdr3_aa: CASSVPGYTGELFF
j_call: TRBJ1-1; d_call: -; clone_size: -; v_call: TRBV10-2; cdr3_nt: TGCGCCAGCAGACGCGAGTATCTTTTGAACACTGAAGCTTTCTTT; cdr3_aa: CASRREYLLNTEAFF